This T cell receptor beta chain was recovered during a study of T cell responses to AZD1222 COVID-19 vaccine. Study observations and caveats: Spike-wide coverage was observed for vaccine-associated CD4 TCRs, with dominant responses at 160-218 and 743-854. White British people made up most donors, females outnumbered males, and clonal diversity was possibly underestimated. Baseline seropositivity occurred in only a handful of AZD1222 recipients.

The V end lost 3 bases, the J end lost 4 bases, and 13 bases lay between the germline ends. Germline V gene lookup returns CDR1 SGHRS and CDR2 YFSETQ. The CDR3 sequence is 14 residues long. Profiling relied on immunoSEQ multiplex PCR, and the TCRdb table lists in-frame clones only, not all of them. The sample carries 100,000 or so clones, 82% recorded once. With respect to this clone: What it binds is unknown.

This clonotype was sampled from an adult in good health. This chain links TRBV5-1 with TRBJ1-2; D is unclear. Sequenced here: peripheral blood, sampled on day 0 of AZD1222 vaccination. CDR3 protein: CASSSPPVIYGYTF. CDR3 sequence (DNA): TGCGCCAGCAGCTCGCCGCCAGTGATCTATGGCTACACCTTC. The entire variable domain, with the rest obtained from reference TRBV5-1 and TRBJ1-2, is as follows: KAGVTQTPRYLIKTRGQQVTLSCSPISGHRSVSWYQQTPGQGLQFLFEYFSETQRNKGNFPGRFSGRQFSNSRSEMNVSTLELGDSALYLCASSSPPVIYGYTFGSGTRLTVV.